Below are 11 T cell receptor beta chains sequenced from a single sample in a study of shared T cell receptors in the human thymus. Profiled with immunoSEQ multiplex PCR; TCRdb holds only in-frame clones, not every one. The sample lists some 640,000 clones, approximately 89% occurring once. This sample also belongs to another study, concerning human thymus T cells.

Sequenced input: thymocytes. The source of these receptors is a boy in the first two years of life with a congenital heart defect.

In DNA form, the CDR3 reads TGTGCCAGCAGCTTATATCCTGGGACTAGCGGGCAAGAGACCCAGTACTTC. Amino acid sequence: CASSLYPGTSGQETQYF. The chain has TRBV7-2 and TRBJ2-5; 12 nucleotides line up with TRBD2. This CDR3 region has 17 residues. V was pared by 2 bases and J by 2 bases, with 6 bases of the junction left unmatched. Germline V gene data show CDR1 as SGHTA and CDR2 as FQGNSA.

The chain uses TRBV5-6 and TRBJ2-1; 10 positions match TRBD2. V lost 4 bases, J lost 8 bases, and 18 bases stayed unmatched. Germline V gene lookup returns CDR1 SGHDT and CDR2 YYEEEE. The CDR3 consists of 18 residues. DNA of the CDR3: TGTGCCAGCAGCCCCACCCCGAGGCTAGCGGGAGTGGGCGATGAGCAGTTCTTC. Amino acid sequence: CASSPTPRLAGVGDEQFF.

The rearrangement links TRBV14 to TRBJ2-7, with D maybe TRBD1 (6 bases). Germline V lookup: CDR1 SGHDN, CDR2 FVKESK. The V gene lost 4 bases and the J gene lost 3 bases, with 13 bases spanning the gap. This CDR3 spans 14 amino acids. The CDR3 DNA is TGTGCCAGCAGCCCGACAGGCGCCCTCTACGAGCAGTACTTC. As protein: CASSPTGALYEQYF.

The V call is TRBV15, the J call TRBJ2-1, with a possible D match to TRBD1 (6 bases). The V end was cut by 3 bases, the J end by 2 bases, with 11 bases between. The CDR3 is 15 residues long. Germline values: CDR1 LNHNV, CDR2 YYDKDF (reference sequence). This CDR3 is CATSSRQDAYNEQFF. Here the CDR3 DNA reads TGTGCCACCAGCAGCAGACAGGACGCCTACAATGAGCAGTTCTTC.

The V gene is TRBV12-5, the J gene TRBJ1-3, with 7 bases fitting TRBD1. Trimming removed 6 bases from V and 7 bases from J; junction bases left unmatched: 6. The CDR3 is 13 amino acids. Germline V gene sequence: CDR1 LGHNT, CDR2 FRNRAP. DNA for the CDR3: TGTGCTAGTGGCCACAGGGGTCGCAACACCATATATTTT. It encodes CASGHRGRNTIYF.

The chain carries TRBV5-6 and TRBJ2-2; 7 bases fit TRBD2. This CDR3 is 17 amino acids long. Trimming took 2 bases from V and 4 from J; bases not matched to a gene: 11. Germline CDR1 and CDR2: SGHDT and YYEEEE. This CDR3 reads CASSFEVGGPGTGELFF. Written as DNA, the CDR3 is TGTGCCAGCAGCTTCGAAGTGGGAGGGCCTGGCACCGGGGAGCTGTTTTTT.

In DNA, the CDR3 is TGTGCCAGCAGGGACCTGGGACTGAAAGAGACCCAGTACTTC. Translated: CASRDLGLKETQYF. The J gene is TRBJ2-5, the V gene TRBV7-8, with D tentatively TRBD2 (6 bases). CDR3 length equals 14 residues. The V end was cut by 6 bases, the J end by 3 bases, with 14 bases between. CDR1 and CDR2 from the germline V gene are SGHVS and FQNEAQ.

This clone was observed a handful of times. The chain recombines TRBV28 with TRBJ1-5; no clear D gene. Germline CDR1 MDHEN, CDR2 SYDVKM. This CDR3 is 12 amino acids long. The germline V and J ends were trimmed by 7 bases and 1 base, with 5 bases remaining between them. CDR3 bases: TGTGCCAGCACCTTGAGCAATCAGCCCCAGCATTTT. Encoded protein: CASTLSNQPQHF. Full variable domain (remainder filled in from reference TRBV28 and TRBJ1-5): DVKVTQSSRYLVKRTGEKVFLECVQDMDHENMFWYRQDPGLGLRLIYFSYDVKMKEKGDIPEGYSVSREKKERFSLILESASTNQTSMYLCASTLSNQPQHFGDGTRLSIL.

The CDR3: CASSLLRDPDTQYF. CDR3 DNA sequence: TGTGCCAGCAGCCTCCTCCGAGATCCAGATACGCAGTATTTT. This chain joins TRBV14 and TRBJ2-3; D gene ambiguous. Trimming shortened V by 4 bases and J by 4 bases, and 12 bases separated the two germline ends. CDR3 length: 14 residues. Germline assignment: CDR1 SGHDN and CDR2 FVKESK.

The chain couples TRBV6-5 to TRBJ1-5; no clear D gene. CDR3 length equals 16 residues. Trimming cost V 0 bases and J 0 bases, with 9 bases left between them. Germline assignment: CDR1 MNHEY and CDR2 SVGAGI. The CDR3 region is CASSYSKHPSNQPQHF. Here the CDR3 DNA reads TGTGCCAGCAGTTACTCGAAACACCCTAGCAATCAGCCCCAGCATTTT.

The rearrangement joins TRBV11-2 to TRBJ2-7, with TRBD1 matching 9 bases. V trimming: 5 bases; J trimming: 3 bases; junction bases outside the gene matches: 8. CDR1 is SGHAT, CDR2 FQNNGV, per germline. The CDR3 extends over 15 amino acids. CDR3: CASSQGQGEYYEQYF. The CDR3 DNA reads as TGTGCCAGCAGCCAGGGACAGGGAGAGTACTACGAGCAGTACTTC.